This T cell receptor (beta chain) was found in a study of a mutant IDH1 vaccine in newly diagnosed glioma. About the study: There were approximately 62% males and around 38% females among treated patients, whose mean age was about 40 years.

The J segment lost 0 bases and the V segment lost 6 bases, leaving 8 bases of the junction unmatched. The CDR3 consists of 16 residues. From germline, CDR1 is LNHNV and CDR2 YYDKDF (reference sequence). Notes on this clone: Its antigen remains unknown.

The time point: week 47, end of study. The content of each vaccine dose was 300 ug of mutant IDH1 20-mer peptide, and topical imiquimod accompanied it. Vaccinations, eight in total, occurred in weeks 1, 3, 5, 7, 11, 15, 19, 23. New IDH1-mutant, ATRX-lost WHO grade 3 or 4 astrocytomas occurred in donors. Study results and limitations: Vaccination induced immune responses in about 93% of patients.

TCRdb keeps only in-frame clones here, not all; method: immunoSEQ multiplex PCR. This table has about 50,000 clones, over 70% appearing once. V gene TRBV15 combines with J gene TRBJ1-5; TRBD1 matches at 7 bases. This TCR came from a man over 45 with glioma. Sequencing used PBMCs, obtained from a glioma patient whose treatment included an IDH1 peptide vaccine. DNA of the CDR3: TGTGCCACCAGTACCGGGACAGAACTTAGCAATCAGCCCCAGCATTTT. Encoded protein: CATSTGTELSNQPQHF.